The T cell receptor beta chain under discussion was sequenced for a study of cytomegalovirus exposure and HLA in healthy donors. Whole-study results and caveats: Most CMV-associated TCR beta chains were later found to appear HLA-restricted. There were approximately 150 TCR beta chains listed as cytomegalovirus-associated.

The PCR had 60 Vbeta and 13 Jbeta primers. Sequencing was performed with immunoSEQ multiplex PCR; in TCRdb, only in-frame clones are kept and a portion is missing. The sample holds around 130,000 clones, approximately 78% seen once. Per germline, CDR1 LGHNA and CDR2 YSLEER. Trimming at V came to 0 bases and at J to 8 bases, leaving 7 bases not matched to a gene. This CDR3 contains 16 residues. Points on this clone: The antigen is not known.

The J gene is TRBJ1-4, the V gene TRBV4-3, with 9 bases aligning to TRBD1. The source is a human donor in good health. Input material: PBMCs. CDR3 coding DNA: TGCGCCAGCAGCCAAGACTCCGGGACAGGGCCCGAAAAACTGTTTTTT. Residues: CASSQDSGTGPEKLFF.